A selection of T cell receptor beta chains follows, all from one sample in a study of blood T cell repertoires in COVID-19. Sequencing was performed with immunoSEQ multiplex PCR; in TCRdb, only in-frame clones are kept and a portion is missing. Among roughly 260,000 clones listed, approximately 86% were seen once. Sample: PBMCs or T cells enriched from blood (not recorded which). The receptor set was obtained from a woman in her 30s with acute COVID-19. The CDR3 runs from the conserved cysteine through the conserved F or W. Fields, in order: clone size, J gene, CDR3 length, D gene, V gene, CDR3 protein, CDR3 DNA. The D gene is left open where the match is weak. For some rows the clone size is stated as once, few or many, or as a class when expanded; others skip it.

clone_size: .
j_call: TRBJ2-7
cdr3_length: 14
d_call: TRBD1
v_call: TRBV30
cdr3_aa: CAWSLGTGRYEQYF
cdr3_nt: TGTGCCTGGAGTTTAGGGACAGGGCGCTACGAGCAGTACTTC

clone_size: .
j_call: TRBJ1-2
cdr3_length: 14
d_call: TRBD1
v_call: TRBV6-2/TRBV6-3
cdr3_aa: CASSYGTGNYGYTF
cdr3_nt: TGTGCCAGCAGTTACGGGACAGGTAACTATGGCTACACCTTC

clone_size: .
j_call: TRBJ1-5
cdr3_length: 14
d_call: TRBD1
v_call: TRBV19
cdr3_aa: CASNPTGSRQPQHF
cdr3_nt: TGTGCCAGTAACCCGACAGGGTCCAGGCAGCCCCAGCATTTT

clone_size: .
j_call: TRBJ1-6
cdr3_length: 18
d_call: .
v_call: TRBV28
cdr3_aa: CASRYGSAWSSYNSPLHF
cdr3_nt: TGTGCCAGCAGGTACGGCAGCGCCTGGAGCTCCTATAATTCACCCCTCCACTTT

clone_size: .
j_call: TRBJ2-7
cdr3_length: 12
d_call: TRBD1
v_call: TRBV29-1
cdr3_aa: CSAGQGVGEQYF
cdr3_nt: TGCAGCGCGGGACAGGGGGTGGGGGAGCAGTACTTC

clone_size: .
j_call: TRBJ2-7
cdr3_length: 17
d_call: TRBD2
v_call: TRBV28
cdr3_aa: CASSFTRGTSGWYEQYF
cdr3_nt: TGTGCCAGCAGTTTCACCAGGGGGACTAGCGGGTGGTACGAGCAGTACTTC

clone_size: .
j_call: TRBJ2-2
cdr3_length: 16
d_call: .
v_call: TRBV5-1
cdr3_aa: CASSRGVIGTTGELFF
cdr3_nt: TGCGCCAGCAGCCGAGGGGTGATAGGGACAACCGGGGAGCTGTTTTTT

clone_size: .
j_call: TRBJ2-2
cdr3_length: 17
d_call: .
v_call: TRBV4-2
cdr3_aa: CASSQVRDSLNTGELFF
cdr3_nt: TGTGCCAGCAGCCAGGTGCGGGACAGCCTTAACACCGGGGAGCTGTTTTTT

clone_size: .
j_call: TRBJ2-3
cdr3_length: 14
d_call: .
v_call: TRBV3-1/TRBV3-2
cdr3_aa: CASSQDPSTDTQYF
cdr3_nt: TGTGCCAGCAGCCAAGACCCGTCCACAGATACGCAGTATTTT

clone_size: .
j_call: TRBJ1-4
cdr3_length: 15
d_call: .
v_call: TRBV5-1
cdr3_aa: CASSLRAGQAEKLFF
cdr3_nt: TGCGCCAGCAGCTTGAGGGCAGGGCAAGCTGAAAAACTGTTTTTT

clone_size: .
j_call: TRBJ2-5
cdr3_length: 14
d_call: .
v_call: TRBV9
cdr3_aa: CASSDRLDQETQYF
cdr3_nt: TGTGCCAGCAGCGACCGACTAGACCAAGAGACCCAGTACTTC

clone_size: .
j_call: TRBJ2-7
cdr3_length: 14
d_call: TRBD1
v_call: TRBV2
cdr3_aa: CASTRTGSLYEQYF
cdr3_nt: TGTGCCAGCACACGGACAGGGTCCCTCTACGAGCAGTACTTC

clone_size: .
j_call: TRBJ1-6
cdr3_length: 15
d_call: .
v_call: TRBV3-1/TRBV3-2
cdr3_aa: CASSARSSYNSPLHF
cdr3_nt: TGTGCCAGCAGCGCTAGGAGCTCCTATAATTCACCCCTCCACTTT

clone_size: .
j_call: TRBJ1-2
cdr3_length: 14
d_call: .
v_call: TRBV28
cdr3_aa: CASSSGSANYGYTF
cdr3_nt: TGTGCCAGCAGTTCTGGTTCAGCTAACTATGGCTACACCTTC

clone_size: few
j_call: TRBJ1-2
cdr3_length: 16
d_call: TRBD1
v_call: TRBV19
cdr3_aa: CASNKLGDREHYGYTF
cdr3_nt: TGTGCCAGTAACAAATTAGGGGACAGGGAACACTATGGCTACACCTTC

clone_size: .
j_call: TRBJ1-1
cdr3_length: 11
d_call: .
v_call: TRBV4-1
cdr3_aa: CASSQGAFAFF
cdr3_nt: TGCGCCAGCAGCCAAGGCGCTTTTGCTTTCTTT

clone_size: .
j_call: TRBJ2-1
cdr3_length: 16
d_call: .
v_call: TRBV18
cdr3_aa: CASSPRQGVFYNEQFF
cdr3_nt: TGTGCCAGCTCACCACGTCAAGGGGTATTCTACAATGAGCAGTTCTTC

clone_size: .
j_call: TRBJ1-1
cdr3_length: 16
d_call: TRBD1
v_call: TRBV19
cdr3_aa: CASTPVPGQGATEAFF
cdr3_nt: TGTGCCAGTACCCCCGTTCCGGGACAGGGGGCCACTGAAGCTTTCTTT

clone_size: .
j_call: TRBJ2-7
cdr3_length: 11
d_call: .
v_call: TRBV2
cdr3_aa: CASGGGLEQYF
cdr3_nt: TGTGCCAGCGGTGGGGGGCTCGAGCAGTACTTC

clone_size: .
j_call: TRBJ2-3
cdr3_length: 13
d_call: .
v_call: TRBV10-1
cdr3_aa: CASNQLVIDTQYF
cdr3_nt: TGCGCCAGCAACCAACTAGTTATAGATACGCAGTATTTT

clone_size: few
j_call: TRBJ1-4
cdr3_length: 15
d_call: .
v_call: TRBV5-4
cdr3_aa: CASSRQGGPNEKLFF
cdr3_nt: TGTGCCAGCAGCCGCCAGGGAGGCCCTAATGAAAAACTGTTTTTT

clone_size: .
j_call: TRBJ2-3
cdr3_length: 17
d_call: TRBD1
v_call: TRBV28
cdr3_aa: CASSLWDRALSTDTQYF
cdr3_nt: TGTGCCAGCAGTTTATGGGACAGGGCTTTGAGCACAGATACGCAGTATTTT

clone_size: once
j_call: TRBJ1-1
cdr3_length: 12
d_call: .
v_call: TRBV7-9
cdr3_aa: CASSVRDTEAFF
cdr3_nt: TGTGCCAGCAGCGTGAGAGATACTGAAGCTTTCTTT

clone_size: .
j_call: TRBJ2-7
cdr3_length: 12
d_call: TRBD2
v_call: TRBV6-5
cdr3_aa: CASSSRGGEQYF
cdr3_nt: TGTGCCAGCAGCAGCCGGGGGGGCGAGCAGTACTTC

clone_size: .
j_call: TRBJ2-3
cdr3_length: 13
d_call: .
v_call: TRBV4-3
cdr3_aa: CASSQVSTDTQYF
cdr3_nt: TGCGCCAGCAGCCAAGTAAGCACAGATACGCAGTATTTT

clone_size: .
j_call: TRBJ1-1
cdr3_length: 16
d_call: .
v_call: TRBV28
cdr3_aa: CASSLTWRGAGTEAFF
cdr3_nt: TGTGCCAGCAGTTTGACCTGGAGGGGCGCGGGCACTGAAGCTTTCTTT

clone_size: .
j_call: TRBJ2-1
cdr3_length: 13
d_call: .
v_call: TRBV12-3/TRBV12-4
cdr3_aa: CASSLDNYNEQFF
cdr3_nt: TGTGCCAGCAGTTTAGATAATTACAATGAGCAGTTCTTC

clone_size: .
j_call: TRBJ1-6
cdr3_length: 15
d_call: .
v_call: TRBV27
cdr3_aa: CASRGTGLYNSPLHF
cdr3_nt: TGTGCCAGCAGAGGGACGGGACTGTATAATTCACCCCTCCACTTT

clone_size: .
j_call: TRBJ2-7
cdr3_length: 14
d_call: .
v_call: TRBV9
cdr3_aa: CASSVGQAAYEQYF
cdr3_nt: TGTGCCAGCAGCGTAGGACAGGCCGCCTACGAGCAGTACTTC

clone_size: once
j_call: TRBJ2-7
cdr3_length: 15
d_call: .
v_call: TRBV7-6
cdr3_aa: CASSLAERKGHEQYF
cdr3_nt: TGTGCCAGCAGCTTAGCGGAGAGGAAGGGGCACGAGCAGTACTTC

clone_size: .
j_call: TRBJ1-1
cdr3_length: 14
d_call: .
v_call: TRBV4-2
cdr3_aa: CASSRQGSNTEAFF
cdr3_nt: TGTGCCAGCAGCCGCCAGGGGAGTAACACTGAAGCTTTCTTT

clone_size: once
j_call: TRBJ2-1
cdr3_length: 17
d_call: .
v_call: TRBV19
cdr3_aa: CASSIDLDRASYNEQFF
cdr3_nt: TGTGCCAGTAGTATAGACCTGGACAGAGCTTCCTACAATGAGCAGTTCTTC

clone_size: .
j_call: TRBJ2-2
cdr3_length: 16
d_call: TRBD2
v_call: TRBV14
cdr3_aa: CASSRIAGVNTGELFF
cdr3_nt: TGTGCCAGCAGCCGAATAGCGGGAGTGAACACCGGGGAGCTGTTTTTT

clone_size: .
j_call: TRBJ1-6
cdr3_length: 14
d_call: .
v_call: TRBV2
cdr3_aa: CASSPGRVGSPLHF
cdr3_nt: TGTGCCAGCTCCCCCGGGAGGGTGGGTTCACCCCTCCACTTT

clone_size: .
j_call: TRBJ1-2
cdr3_length: 14
d_call: .
v_call: TRBV2
cdr3_aa: CASSEVAGENGYTF
cdr3_nt: TGTGCCAGCAGTGAAGTGGCAGGGGAAAATGGCTACACCTTC

clone_size: few
j_call: TRBJ1-2
cdr3_length: 13
d_call: TRBD1
v_call: TRBV29-1
cdr3_aa: CSVMDRGGYGYTF
cdr3_nt: TGCAGCGTCATGGACAGGGGGGGATATGGCTACACCTTC

clone_size: .
j_call: TRBJ1-2
cdr3_length: 13
d_call: .
v_call: TRBV5-6
cdr3_aa: CASSLNGLYGYTF
cdr3_nt: TGTGCCAGCAGCTTGAACGGACTCTATGGCTACACCTTC

clone_size: .
j_call: TRBJ1-5
cdr3_length: 21
d_call: TRBD1
v_call: TRBV13
cdr3_aa: CASSLDVDRAKPSYSNQPQHF
cdr3_nt: TGTGCCAGCAGCTTAGACGTGGACAGGGCCAAACCTTCTTATAGCAATCAGCCCCAGCATTTT

clone_size: .
j_call: TRBJ2-7
cdr3_length: 18
d_call: .
v_call: TRBV7-5
cdr3_aa: CARSQPTSTGASSYEQYF
cdr3_nt: TGTGCCAGAAGCCAACCTACGTCGACAGGGGCTAGCTCCTACGAGCAGTACTTC

clone_size: few
j_call: TRBJ1-1
cdr3_length: 15
d_call: .
v_call: TRBV18
cdr3_aa: CASSLQPDRNTEAFF
cdr3_nt: TGTGCCAGCTCACTCCAACCTGACAGGAACACTGAAGCTTTCTTT

clone_size: .
j_call: TRBJ1-3
cdr3_length: 12
d_call: TRBD1
v_call: TRBV28
cdr3_aa: CASSLDRGPSSF
cdr3_nt: TGTGCCAGCAGTTTAGACAGGGGGCCCTCGTCTTTT

clone_size: .
j_call: TRBJ2-5
cdr3_length: 15
d_call: TRBD2
v_call: TRBV7-9
cdr3_aa: CASTNGGGRQETQYF
cdr3_nt: TGTGCCAGCACCAACGGGGGGGGGAGACAAGAGACCCAGTACTTC

clone_size: once
j_call: TRBJ1-2
cdr3_length: 15
d_call: .
v_call: TRBV4-1
cdr3_aa: CASSPSSLPPYGYTF
cdr3_nt: TGCGCCAGCAGCCCCTCGTCTCTACCCCCCTATGGCTACACCTTC

clone_size: .
j_call: TRBJ1-5
cdr3_length: 13
d_call: .
v_call: TRBV3-1/TRBV3-2
cdr3_aa: CASSQDRGQPQHF
cdr3_nt: TGTGCCAGCAGCCAAGACCGGGGGCAGCCCCAGCATTTT

clone_size: once
j_call: TRBJ1-2
cdr3_length: 12
d_call: .
v_call: TRBV2
cdr3_aa: CASSRGAVGYTF
cdr3_nt: TGTGCCAGCAGTCGGGGGGCGGTCGGCTACACCTTC

clone_size: .
j_call: TRBJ2-2
cdr3_length: 17
d_call: TRBD2
v_call: TRBV5-8
cdr3_aa: CASSRGLAGSPTGELFF
cdr3_nt: TGTGCCAGCAGCCGAGGACTAGCGGGATCCCCCACCGGGGAGCTGTTTTTT

clone_size: .
j_call: TRBJ2-3
cdr3_length: 15
d_call: .
v_call: TRBV5-1
cdr3_aa: CASSLSTGEKDTQYF
cdr3_nt: TGCGCCAGCAGCTTGAGCACAGGAGAGAAAGATACGCAGTATTTT

clone_size: .
j_call: TRBJ2-1
cdr3_length: 15
d_call: .
v_call: TRBV6-5
cdr3_aa: CASRSRESSYNEQFF
cdr3_nt: TGTGCCAGCAGGTCCAGGGAAAGCTCCTACAATGAGCAGTTCTTC

clone_size: .
j_call: TRBJ2-3
cdr3_length: 15
d_call: .
v_call: TRBV6-5
cdr3_aa: CASRGTRYSTDTQYF
cdr3_nt: TGTGCCAGCAGGGGGACACGATACTCCACAGATACGCAGTATTTT

clone_size: .
j_call: TRBJ2-3
cdr3_length: 15
d_call: TRBD2
v_call: TRBV9
cdr3_aa: CASSTSGKSTDTQYF
cdr3_nt: TGTGCCAGCAGCACTAGCGGGAAATCCACAGATACGCAGTATTTT

clone_size: .
j_call: TRBJ2-4
cdr3_length: 16
d_call: TRBD2
v_call: TRBV5-1
cdr3_aa: CASNPGLGEAKNIQYF
cdr3_nt: TGCGCCAGCAACCCGGGACTAGGGGAGGCCAAAAACATTCAGTACTTC

clone_size: .
j_call: TRBJ2-1
cdr3_length: 19
d_call: TRBD2
v_call: TRBV18
cdr3_aa: CASSPPGLAGDPRGNEQFF
cdr3_nt: TGTGCCAGCTCACCACCGGGACTAGCGGGGGACCCGCGGGGCAATGAGCAGTTCTTC

clone_size: .
j_call: TRBJ2-1
cdr3_length: 14
d_call: .
v_call: TRBV19
cdr3_aa: CASSIGDSNNEQFF
cdr3_nt: TGTGCCAGTAGTATAGGGGACTCAAACAATGAGCAGTTCTTC

clone_size: .
j_call: TRBJ2-7
cdr3_length: 13
d_call: TRBD1
v_call: TRBV6-5
cdr3_aa: CASRTQGANEQYF
cdr3_nt: TGTGCCAGCAGAACACAGGGGGCTAACGAGCAGTACTTC

clone_size: .
j_call: TRBJ1-2
cdr3_length: 14
d_call: TRBD1
v_call: TRBV5-1
cdr3_aa: CASSLDRGNYGYTF
cdr3_nt: TGCGCCAGCAGCTTGGACAGGGGGAACTATGGCTACACCTTC